This T cell receptor beta chain is from a study of identical twins. This clonotype was found many times. The antigen is undetermined. MiXCR, applied by TCRdb to the 5' RACE reads, yields one record per CDR3 protein. The top ten clones hold 7% to 10% of a sample with 120,000 to 150,000 distinct CDR3 sequences, under 4.5% of them seen once. The V gene lost 7 bases and the J gene lost 4 bases, with 14 bases spanning the gap. This CDR3 contains 13 residues. Germline V gene sequence: CDR1 SQVTM, CDR2 ANQGSEA. General study findings and limits: With abundant cord blood beta clonotypes, insertions were fewer; memory repertoires showed no such pattern. The analysis was cross-sectional rather than longitudinal within donors.

The sequence was obtained from a man between 18 and 29 years old in good health. The specimen sequenced was memory T cells sorted from blood. The chain employs TRBV29-1 and TRBJ1-3; a weak D match, TRBD1 (6 bases). The CDR3: CSAGQTIGNTIYF. The CDR3 DNA is TGCAGCGCCGGACAGACCATCGGAAACACCATATATTTT.